Listed here are 30 T cell receptor beta chains from one sample, sequenced in a study of T cells in Graves' hyperthyroidism and ophthalmopathy. What was amplified from RNA transcripts were TCR beta CDR3 regions. In the first-round RT-PCR of the TCR CDR3, the HTBI primer set was used. TCRdb independently ran MiXCR on the multiplex PCR reads; one entry per CDR3 protein. The table shows about 250,000 distinct CDR3 sequences, with 20% to 25% occurring only once. The sample consisted of blood. These receptors all stem from a man under 40 with Graves' ophthalmopathy.

This chain connects TRBV27 to TRBJ2-7; perhaps D is TRBD1 or TRBD2 (5 bases each). CDR3 length: 15 amino acids. Germline values: CDR1 MNHEY, CDR2 SMNVEV (reference sequence). Trimming took off 3 bases at V and 4 bases at J, with 16 bases between the two ends. The CDR3 protein is CASSFSIGARYEQYF. The CDR3 bases are TGTGCCAGCAGTTTTTCCATCGGGGCCAGATACGAGCAGTACTTC.

Only a few counts were recorded for this clonotype. The DNA for the CDR3 is TGCGCCAGCAGTGGACTAGCGGCTCCCAATGAGCAGTTCTTC. Protein sequence: CASSGLAAPNEQFF. The rearrangement joins TRBV10-1 to TRBJ2-1, with TRBD2 matching 9 bases. The germline V gene encodes CDR1 WNHNN and CDR2 SYGVQD (reference sequence). V trimming: 4 bases; J trimming: 6 bases; junction bases outside the gene matches: 4. This CDR3 is built from 14 residues.

This clonotype showed up many times. This chain links TRBV5-5 with TRBJ2-1, with a weak D call TRBD2 (6 bases). V was trimmed by 5 bases and J by 5 bases, leaving 11 bases between them. The CDR3 consists of 13 residues. In germline, CDR1 is SGHKS, CDR2 YYEKEE (reference sequence). The CDR3 is CASSHGGNNEQFF. CDR3 DNA sequence: TGTGCCAGCAGTCACGGCGGGAACAATGAGCAGTTCTTC.

The genes are TRBV28 and TRBJ1-5, with D possibly being TRBD1 (5 bases). CDR3 length: 13 amino acids. CDR1 is MDHEN, CDR2 SYDVKM, per germline. Trimming shortened V by 6 bases and J by 6 bases, and 12 bases separated the two germline ends. The CDR3 loop reads CASSVGTLQPQHF. CDR3 bases: TGTGCCAGCAGCGTCGGGACTCTTCAGCCCCAGCATTTT.

This clonotype has more than one count but fewer than ten. The chain joins TRBV19 to TRBJ2-1, with 15 nucleotides matching TRBD2. The CDR3 covers 16 residues. Trimming at V came to 5 bases and at J to 10 bases, leaving 9 bases not matched to a gene. CDR1 LNHDA and CDR2 SQIVND come from the germline V gene (reference sequence). In DNA, the CDR3 is TGTGCCAGTAGTTTCTCCGGGACTAGCGGGAGGTGGGAGCAGTTCTTC. Amino acid sequence: CASSFSGTSGRWEQFF. Full variable domain (outside the CDR3, taken from reference TRBV19 and TRBJ2-1): DGGITQSPKYLFRKEGQNVTLSCEQNLNHDAMYWYRQDPGQGLRLIYYSQIVNDFQKGDIAEGYSVSREKKESFPLTVTSAQKNPTAFYLCASSFSGTSGRWEQFFGPGTRLTVL.

The rearrangement joins TRBV13 to TRBJ2-1; D is possibly TRBD2 (5 bases). Looked up from germline, CDR1 is PRHDT and CDR2 is FYEKMQ (reference sequence). This CDR3 comprises 15 residues. Trimming removed 5 bases at V and 1 base at J, with 12 bases between. The CDR3: CASSPATGSYNEQFF. CDR3 bases: TGTGCCAGCAGCCCCGCGACGGGATCCTACAATGAGCAGTTCTTC.

This clonotype was counted at least ten times. This chain uses TRBV28 with TRBJ2-3; the D is unclear. The CDR3 is made up of 15 amino acids. With 0 bases removed from V and 5 bases from J, the gap between germline ends came to 12 bases. Germline CDR1 reads MDHEN; CDR2 reads SYDVKM. DNA for the CDR3: TGTGCCAGCAGTTTATGCATTAGCAGCGAAGATACGCAGTATTTT. This codes for CASSLCISSEDTQYF.

The chain employs TRBV19 and TRBJ1-1; 7 bases are a match to TRBD1. The germline V gene has CDR1 LNHDA and CDR2 SQIVND (reference sequence). The CDR3 has 15 amino acids. The V gene end was trimmed by 3 bases and the J gene end by 4 bases; junction bases not matched to a gene: 8. The CDR3 loop reads CASSMRDRVVTEAFF. The CDR3 bases are TGTGCCAGTAGTATGCGCGACAGGGTAGTCACTGAAGCTTTCTTT.

This clonotype was picked up many times. V and J are TRBV30 and TRBJ2-1, with 9 bases fitting TRBD2. The length of the CDR3 is 14 residues. After removal of 3 bases from V and 3 bases from J, the junction contained 3 bases not matched to a gene. Germline-derived CDR1 and CDR2 are GTSNPN and SVGIG (reference sequence). CDR3 DNA sequence: TGTGCCTGGAGGCTAGCGGGATTCTACAATGAGCAGTTCTTC. This sequence encodes CAWRLAGFYNEQFF.

This clonotype was counted many times. The gene calls are TRBV30 and TRBJ2-1; the match to TRBD2 covers 7 bases. Germline CDR1 GTSNPN, CDR2 SVGIG (reference sequence). This CDR3 is 14 amino acids long. V lost 3 bases, J lost 5 bases, and 7 bases stayed unmatched. The CDR3 region is CAWRPAGNNNEQFF. CDR3 nucleotides: TGTGCCTGGAGGCCAGCGGGGAATAACAATGAGCAGTTCTTC.

V is TRBV30 and J is TRBJ1-2; D is possibly TRBD1 (5 bases). Trimming removed 5 bases from V and 8 bases from J, with 15 bases in between. CDR1 is GTSNPN and CDR2 is SVGIG in the germline V gene (reference sequence). This CDR3 has 12 residues. CDR3 protein: CAWGPGGVGYTF. The CDR3 DNA sequence: TGTGCCTGGGGGCCTGGAGGGGTAGGCTACACCTTC.

The V and J genes are TRBV20-1 and TRBJ1-1, with D uncertain. The CDR3 is made up of 12 amino acids. Trimming cost V 5 bases and J 1 base, with 8 bases left between them. The germline V gene encodes CDR1 DFQATT and CDR2 SNEGSKA (reference sequence). For the CDR3, the DNA is TGCAGTGCTGCAACATCGAACACTGAAGCTTTCTTT. This gives the protein CSAATSNTEAFF.

The CDR3 protein is CASSPGLAGPQYF. The CDR3 bases are TGTGCCAGCAGCCCGGGACTAGCGGGGCCGCAGTACTTC. The gene calls are TRBV3-1 and TRBJ2-7; 13 bases line up with TRBD2. In germline, CDR1 is LGHDT, CDR2 YNNKEL (reference sequence). The junction had 3 bases not matched to a gene; V was cut back by 4 bases and J by 9 bases. The CDR3 is 13 residues long.

The rearrangement uses TRBV6-1 and TRBJ2-3; 9 bases agree with TRBD2. Trimming at V came to 6 bases and at J to 2 bases, leaving 9 bases not matched to a gene. The CDR3 totals 16 residues. Looked up from germline, CDR1 is MNHNS and CDR2 is SASEGT. The CDR3 nucleotides read TGTGCCAGCAGCTTAGCGGGAGCGGTTCCCACAGATACGCAGTATTTT. Amino acids: CASSLAGAVPTDTQYF.

This rearrangement joins TRBV12-3 or TRBV12-4 to TRBJ2-7; TRBD1 might be the D (7 bases). The CDR3 loop spans 14 amino acids. Trimming left V 6 bases short and J 0 bases short, with 12 bases between. DNA for the CDR3: TGTGCCAGCAGCCCGCGGGACAGCTCCTACGAGCAGTACTTC. This gives the protein CASSPRDSSYEQYF.

In DNA, the CDR3 is TGTGCCAGCACTCGACTGAAAAAGGGGACCACAGATACGCAGTATTTT. Translated: CASTRLKKGTTDTQYF. V gene TRBV12-3 or TRBV12-4 combines with J gene TRBJ2-3; either TRBD1 or TRBD2 may fit D (5 bases each). The CDR3 covers 16 residues. Trimming pared 7 bases from V and 2 bases from J, leaving 19 bases between.

The rearrangement links TRBV12-3 or TRBV12-4 to TRBJ2-1; TRBD1 agrees at 10 bases. The CDR3 has 15 residues. Trimming took 7 bases from V and 7 from J; bases not matched to a gene: 10. The CDR3 DNA sequence: TGTGCCAGCACCCAGACAGGGGGCGCATTGAATGAGCAGTTCTTC. Its translation: CASTQTGGALNEQFF.

The table lists this clonotype with a few counts. This chain uses TRBV28 with TRBJ2-5; no clear D gene. The CDR3 covers 12 residues. The germline V gene encodes CDR1 MDHEN and CDR2 SYDVKM. V lost 3 bases and J lost 5, with 7 bases in between. CDR3 sequence reads: CASSLREETQYF. CDR3 sequence (DNA): TGTGCCAGCAGTTTGAGAGAGGAGACCCAGTACTTC.

This clonotype was picked up many times. The genes are TRBV3-1 and TRBJ2-7; D perhaps matches TRBD2 (5 bases). The V gene lost 8 bases and the J gene lost 3 bases, with 20 bases spanning the gap. The V gene's germline CDR1 is LGHDT and CDR2 YNNKEL (reference sequence). This CDR3 contains 15 residues. CDR3 sequence: CASAESPGKFYEQYF. The DNA of the CDR3 is TGTGCCAGCGCCGAATCCCCCGGGAAATTCTACGAGCAGTACTTC.

This rearrangement joins TRBV20-1 to TRBJ1-6; possible D gene TRBD1, 5 bases. From germline, CDR1 is DFQATT and CDR2 SNEGSKA (reference sequence). Trimming took 3 bases from V and 6 from J, leaving 9 bases between them. CDR3 length: 13 residues. The CDR3 protein is CSASAGTNSPLHF. DNA for the CDR3: TGCAGTGCTAGTGCAGGGACTAATTCACCCCTCCACTTT.

The chain is built from TRBV11-1 and TRBJ1-1; D is unresolved. V lost 3 bases, J lost 5 bases, and 16 bases lay in between. Germline values: CDR1 SGHAT, CDR2 FQDESV (reference sequence). The CDR3 loop spans 15 amino acids. The CDR3 nucleotides are TGTGCCAGCAGCTTGAGGCGGACCGAGGGAACTGAAGCTTTCTTT. Translation gives CASSLRRTEGTEAFF.

The table lists this clonotype with many counts. The gene calls are TRBV7-3 and TRBJ2-3, with D unclear. Per the germline V gene, CDR1 is SGHTA and CDR2 is FQGTGA. The V gene lost 5 bases and the J gene lost 2 bases, with 8 bases spanning the gap. The CDR3 spans 13 residues. The CDR3 DNA reads TGTGCCAGCAGCGTGTCTCTCACAGATACGCAGTATTTT. Its protein is CASSVSLTDTQYF.

This clonotype was seen only a few times. This chain links TRBV29-1 with TRBJ2-3; 11 bases fit TRBD1. V lost 1 base, J lost 5 bases, and 5 bases stayed unmatched. Germline values: CDR1 SQVTM, CDR2 ANQGSEA. The CDR3 runs 15 residues. CDR3 sequence reads: CSVEGGDRGGDTQYF. Written as DNA, the CDR3 is TGCAGCGTTGAAGGAGGGGACAGGGGGGGAGATACGCAGTATTTT.

This clonotype was recorded many times. The V gene is TRBV24-1, the J gene TRBJ1-1; 8 bases map to TRBD1. This CDR3 spans 13 amino acids. J was trimmed by 5 bases and V by 9 bases; bases with no gene match: 7. From germline, CDR1 is KGHDR and CDR2 SFDVKD. For the CDR3, the DNA is TGTGCCACCCAGGGGGCAGCGATGACTGAAGCTTTCTTT. This sequence encodes CATQGAAMTEAFF.

The rearrangement uses TRBV19 and TRBJ1-1; a weak D match, TRBD1 (5 bases). The germline V gene has CDR1 LNHDA and CDR2 SQIVND (reference sequence). V lost 6 bases and J lost 0, with 11 bases in between. The CDR3 spans 14 residues. The CDR3 DNA follows: TGTGCCAGTAGGCGGGGGACGGTGAACACTGAAGCTTTCTTT. It specifies CASRRGTVNTEAFF. Variable domain in full (rest from reference TRBV19 and TRBJ1-1): DGGITQSPKYLFRKEGQNVTLSCEQNLNHDAMYWYRQDPGQGLRLIYYSQIVNDFQKGDIAEGYSVSREKKESFPLTVTSAQKNPTAFYLCASRRGTVNTEAFFGQGTRLTVV.

This chain links TRBV29-1 with TRBJ2-2, with TRBD2 as a possible D gene (5 bases). CDR3 size: 13 residues. The V gene lost 5 bases and the J gene lost 7 bases, with 14 bases spanning the gap. The germline V gene has CDR1 SQVTM and CDR2 ANQGSEA. In nucleotides, the CDR3 is TGCAGCGTTAATGGGCTAGCAAGCGGGGAGCTGTTTTTT. Amino acid sequence: CSVNGLASGELFF.

This clonotype came up once. The V call is TRBV20-1, the J call TRBJ2-5, with 16 bases fitting TRBD2. After removal of 2 bases from V and 5 bases from J, the junction contained 14 bases not matched to a gene. The CDR3 totals 19 residues. Germline CDR1 DFQATT, CDR2 SNEGSKA (reference sequence). The CDR3 here is CSARPPGLAGGPSRETQYF. The CDR3 nucleotides are TGCAGTGCTAGACCCCCGGGACTAGCGGGAGGGCCTAGCAGGGAGACCCAGTACTTC.

This chain connects TRBV6-1 to TRBJ1-4; D may be TRBD1 (5 bases). V lost 6 bases and J lost 6, with 17 bases in between. The germline V gene has CDR1 MNHNS and CDR2 SASEGT. CDR3 length: 15 residues. This chain's CDR3 is CASRLPGLGYEKLFF. CDR3 DNA sequence: TGTGCCAGCAGACTACCGGGGCTAGGGTATGAAAAACTGTTTTTT.

This clonotype was seen more than once but under ten times. V gene TRBV7-9 combines with J gene TRBJ2-5; no reliable D call. The germline CDR1 and CDR2 sequences are SEHNR and FQNEAQ (reference sequence). The V and J ends lost 5 bases and 1 base respectively, with 23 bases between them. The length of the CDR3 is 18 residues. The CDR3: CASSPRTDNWVLQETQYF. The CDR3, as DNA: TGTGCCAGCAGCCCACGGACCGATAATTGGGTCCTCCAAGAGACCCAGTACTTC.

The chain combines TRBV12-3 or TRBV12-4 with TRBJ2-7, with TRBD1 identical over 12 bases. The CDR3 contains 14 residues. Unmatched junction bases numbered 6, after V lost 6 bases and J lost 6 bases. The DNA for the CDR3 is TGTGCCAGCAGGACCGGGACAGGGGGCTCCGAGCAGTACTTC. This codes for CASRTGTGGSEQYF.